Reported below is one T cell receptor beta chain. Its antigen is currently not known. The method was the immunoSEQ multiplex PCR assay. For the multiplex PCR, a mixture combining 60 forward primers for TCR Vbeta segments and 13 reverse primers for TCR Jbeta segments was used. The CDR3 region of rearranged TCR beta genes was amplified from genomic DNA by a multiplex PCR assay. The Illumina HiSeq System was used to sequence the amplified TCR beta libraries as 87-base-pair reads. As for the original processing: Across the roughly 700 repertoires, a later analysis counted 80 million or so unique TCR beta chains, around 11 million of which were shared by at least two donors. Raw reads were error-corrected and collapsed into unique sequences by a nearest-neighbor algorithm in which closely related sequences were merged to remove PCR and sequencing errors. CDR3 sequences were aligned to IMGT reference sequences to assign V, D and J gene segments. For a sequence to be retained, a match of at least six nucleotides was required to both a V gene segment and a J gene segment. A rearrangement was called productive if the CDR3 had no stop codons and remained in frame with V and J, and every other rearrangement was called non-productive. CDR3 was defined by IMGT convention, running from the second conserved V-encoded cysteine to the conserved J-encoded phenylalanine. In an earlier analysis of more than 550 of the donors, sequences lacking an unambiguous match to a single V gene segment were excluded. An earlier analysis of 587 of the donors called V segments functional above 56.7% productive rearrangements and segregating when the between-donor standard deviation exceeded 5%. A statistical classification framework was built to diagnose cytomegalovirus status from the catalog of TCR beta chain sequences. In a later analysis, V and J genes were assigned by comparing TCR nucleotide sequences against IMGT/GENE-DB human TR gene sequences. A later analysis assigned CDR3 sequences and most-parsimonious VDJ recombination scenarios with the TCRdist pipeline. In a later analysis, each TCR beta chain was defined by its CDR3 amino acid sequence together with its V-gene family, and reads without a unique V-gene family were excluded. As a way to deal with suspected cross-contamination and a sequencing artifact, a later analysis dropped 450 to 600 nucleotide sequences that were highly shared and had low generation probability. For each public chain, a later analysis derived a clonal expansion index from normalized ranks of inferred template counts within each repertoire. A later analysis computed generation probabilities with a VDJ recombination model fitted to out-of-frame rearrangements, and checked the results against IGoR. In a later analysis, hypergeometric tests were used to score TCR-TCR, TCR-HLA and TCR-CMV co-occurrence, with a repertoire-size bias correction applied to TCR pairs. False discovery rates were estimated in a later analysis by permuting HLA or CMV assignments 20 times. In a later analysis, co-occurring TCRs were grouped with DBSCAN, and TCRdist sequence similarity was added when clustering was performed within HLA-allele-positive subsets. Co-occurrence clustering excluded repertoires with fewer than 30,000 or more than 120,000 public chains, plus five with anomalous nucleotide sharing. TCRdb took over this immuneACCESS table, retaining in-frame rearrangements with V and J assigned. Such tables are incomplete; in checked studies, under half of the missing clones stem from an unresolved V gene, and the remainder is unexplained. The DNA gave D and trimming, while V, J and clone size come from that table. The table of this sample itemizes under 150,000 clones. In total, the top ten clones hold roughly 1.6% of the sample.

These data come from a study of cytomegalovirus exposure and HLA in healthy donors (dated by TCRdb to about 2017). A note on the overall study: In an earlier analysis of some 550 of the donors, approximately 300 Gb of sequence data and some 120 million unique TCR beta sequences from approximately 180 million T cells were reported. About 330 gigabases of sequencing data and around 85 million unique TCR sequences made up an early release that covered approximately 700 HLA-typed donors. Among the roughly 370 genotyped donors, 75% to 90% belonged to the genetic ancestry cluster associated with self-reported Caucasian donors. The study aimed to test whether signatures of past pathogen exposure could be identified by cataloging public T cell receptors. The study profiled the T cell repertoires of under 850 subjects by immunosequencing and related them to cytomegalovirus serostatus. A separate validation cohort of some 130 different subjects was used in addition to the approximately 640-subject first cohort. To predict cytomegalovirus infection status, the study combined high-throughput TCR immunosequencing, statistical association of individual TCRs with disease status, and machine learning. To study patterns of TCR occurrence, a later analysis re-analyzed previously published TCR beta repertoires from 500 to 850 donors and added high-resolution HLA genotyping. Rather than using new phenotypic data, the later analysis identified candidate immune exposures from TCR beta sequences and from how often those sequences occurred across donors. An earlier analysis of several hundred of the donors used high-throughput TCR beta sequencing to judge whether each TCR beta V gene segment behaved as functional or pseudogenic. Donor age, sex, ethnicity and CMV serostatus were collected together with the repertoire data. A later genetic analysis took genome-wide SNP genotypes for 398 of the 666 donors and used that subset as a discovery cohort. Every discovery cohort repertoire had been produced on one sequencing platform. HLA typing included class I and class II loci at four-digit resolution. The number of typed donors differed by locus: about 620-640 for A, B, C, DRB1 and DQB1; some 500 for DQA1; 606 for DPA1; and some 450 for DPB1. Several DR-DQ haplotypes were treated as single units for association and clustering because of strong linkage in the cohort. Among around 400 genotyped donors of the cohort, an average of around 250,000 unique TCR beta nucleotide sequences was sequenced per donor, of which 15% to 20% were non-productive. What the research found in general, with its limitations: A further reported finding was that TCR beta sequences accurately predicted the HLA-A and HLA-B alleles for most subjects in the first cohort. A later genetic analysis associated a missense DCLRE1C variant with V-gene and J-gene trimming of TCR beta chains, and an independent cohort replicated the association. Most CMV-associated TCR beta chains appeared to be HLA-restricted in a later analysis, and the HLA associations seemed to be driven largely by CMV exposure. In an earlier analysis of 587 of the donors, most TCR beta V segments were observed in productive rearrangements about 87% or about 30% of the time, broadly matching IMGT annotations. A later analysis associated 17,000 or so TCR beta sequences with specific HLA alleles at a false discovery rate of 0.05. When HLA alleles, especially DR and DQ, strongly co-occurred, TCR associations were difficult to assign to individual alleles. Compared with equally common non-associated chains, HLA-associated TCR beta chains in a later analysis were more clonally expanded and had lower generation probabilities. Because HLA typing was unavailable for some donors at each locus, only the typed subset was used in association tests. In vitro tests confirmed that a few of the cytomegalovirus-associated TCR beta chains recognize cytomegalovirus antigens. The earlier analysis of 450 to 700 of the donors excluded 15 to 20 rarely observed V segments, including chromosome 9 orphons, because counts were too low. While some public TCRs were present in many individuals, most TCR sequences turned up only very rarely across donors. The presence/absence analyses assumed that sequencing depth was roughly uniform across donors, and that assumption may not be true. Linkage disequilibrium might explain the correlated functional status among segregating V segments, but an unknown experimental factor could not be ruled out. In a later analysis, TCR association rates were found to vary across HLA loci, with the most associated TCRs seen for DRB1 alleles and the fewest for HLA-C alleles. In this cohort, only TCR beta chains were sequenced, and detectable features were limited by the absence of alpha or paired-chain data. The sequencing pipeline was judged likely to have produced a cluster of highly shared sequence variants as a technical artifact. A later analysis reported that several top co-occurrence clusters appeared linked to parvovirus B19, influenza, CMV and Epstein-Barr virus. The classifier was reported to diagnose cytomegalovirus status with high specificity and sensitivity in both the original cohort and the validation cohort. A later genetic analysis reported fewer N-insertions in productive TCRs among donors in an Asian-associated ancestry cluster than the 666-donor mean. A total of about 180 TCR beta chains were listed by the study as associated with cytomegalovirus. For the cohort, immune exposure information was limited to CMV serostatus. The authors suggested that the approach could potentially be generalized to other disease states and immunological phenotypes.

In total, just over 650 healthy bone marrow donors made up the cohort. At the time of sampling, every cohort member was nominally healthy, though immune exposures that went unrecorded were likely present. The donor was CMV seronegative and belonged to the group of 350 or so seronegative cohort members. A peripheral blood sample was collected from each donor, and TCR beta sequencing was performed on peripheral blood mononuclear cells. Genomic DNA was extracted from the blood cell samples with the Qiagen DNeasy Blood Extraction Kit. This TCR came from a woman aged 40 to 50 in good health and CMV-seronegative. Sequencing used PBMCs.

CDR3 region: CASSLVSRGGYTF. The nucleotide sequence reads as follows: TGTGCCAGCAGCTTAGTTTCCAGGGGCGGCTACACCTTC. The receptor chain draws on TRBV7-2 and TRBJ1-2; the D gene is perhaps TRBD1, on 6 matching bases. The CDR3 contains 13 residues, cysteine and phenylalanine counted. Just CDR3 DNA is preserved here, 39 bases in frame from base 1. As encoded in the germline V gene, CDR1 is SGHTA while CDR2 is FQGNSA. V and J are truncated by 1 base and 8 bases respectively, leaving an intervening sequence of 11 bases.